The clone carrying this TCR beta chain was counted at least ten times. What it binds is not known. Data came from immunoSEQ multiplex PCR; TCRdb stores just in-frame clones and leaves some out. The table lists 110,000 to 150,000 clones, more than 75% of them singletons, with 5.1% in the top ten. CDR1 LNHDA and CDR2 SQIVND come from the germline V gene (reference sequence). The V gene lost 7 bases and the J gene lost 2 bases, with 5 bases spanning the gap. CDR3 length: 11 residues. The sample is drawn from a study of cytotoxic CD8 clonotypes in ibrutinib-treated CLL. Looking at the study overall: Some 25 partial and 2 complete responses; at median roughly 70 months, about 14 remitted, around 12 progressed.

Notes on the study in general: Stable or contracted on treatment, public clonotypes were also uncommon. Clonality increased with ibrutinib response but returned toward baseline at progression. Baseline clonality was higher than in age-matched healthy donors and moved in step with circulating CD8+ T-cell counts.

This specimen consisted of PBMCs, obtained after 24 months of ibrutinib treatment. V gene TRBV19 combines with J gene TRBJ1-2; D gene ambiguous. The receptor was isolated from a human donor with chronic lymphocytic leukemia. CDR3 sequence reads: CASKGNYGYTF. As DNA, the CDR3 is TGTGCCAGTAAAGGCAACTATGGCTACACCTTC.